The rows below give T cell receptor beta chains drawn from one sample of a study of cytomegalovirus exposure and HLA in healthy donors. Assay: immunoSEQ multiplex PCR; the TCRdb copy retains only in-frame clones and omits some. Listed are approximately 210,000 clones; around 0.95% falls within the top ten. The sample was PBMCs. Receptors originate from a woman in her thirties in good health and CMV-seropositive. The conserved cysteine and the conserved F or W are not part of the CDR3 here.

j_call | v_call | cdr3_aa
TRBJ2-7 | TRBV20-1 | SARRGHEQY
TRBJ2-7 | TRBV5-1 | ASSWGTGAEQY
TRBJ2-7 | TRBV7-6 | ASSLGSESYEQY
TRBJ1-4 | TRBV7-9 | ASSRTGGAEKLF
TRBJ2-2 | TRBV29-1 | SVEDKDYTGELF
TRBJ2-1 | TRBV4-1 | ASSQDTTGGGYNEQF
TRBJ2-6 | TRBV18 | ASTTGGAAGANVLT
TRBJ2-2 | TRBV5-1 | ASSFGLADDTGELF
TRBJ1-2 | TRBV28 | ASSPGTSDYYGYT
TRBJ1-4 | TRBV27 | ASKGGTLTEKLF
TRBJ1-6 | TRBV27 | ASSLYTGINSPLH
TRBJ2-7 | TRBV5-1 | AISPTGDEQY
TRBJ1-4 | TRBV6-6 | ATGGAGLATNEKLF
TRBJ1-1 | TRBV7-9 | ASSFTGLNTEAF
TRBJ2-7 | TRBV6-5 | ASSYSTNGRGYEQY
TRBJ2-7 | TRBV6-5 | ASSSPGQGAYEQY
TRBJ1-2 | TRBV27 | ATTTQGVEGYT